This T cell receptor beta chain is from a study of Ad26.COV2.S vaccination and SARS-CoV-2 variants. Study overall: Ad26.COV2.S given intramuscularly, once or twice 56 days apart. Findings of the study overall: Participants given vaccine showed non-spike TCR breadth similar to that of placebo recipients. There was a possibility that the TCR breadth and depth analyses underestimated total T cell responses.

Generated by immunoSEQ multiplex PCR, the TCRdb table keeps only in-frame clones and is missing some. Of about half a million clones listed, nearly 90% are singletons. Stated treatment: roughly 20 received Ad26.COV2.S at low or high dose, single or two shots; roughly five received placebo; per-sample allocation not given. Sample collection was performed on day 63 after the first vaccine or placebo injection. The V gene's germline CDR1 is MGHRA and CDR2 YSYEKL. CDR3 size: 18 residues. Trimming shortened V by 0 bases and J by 1 base, and 13 bases separated the two germline ends. A note on this clone: The antigen is not known.

The chain is built from TRBV4-1 and TRBJ2-6; D is possibly TRBD1 (6 bases). The specimen comprised peripheral blood, sampled in a trial of Ad26.COV2.S vaccine versus placebo. The sequence was obtained from a person aged 18-65 years who received the Ad26.COV2.S COVID-19 vaccine or a placebo. The CDR3 nucleotides read TGCGCCAGCAGCCAAGATCCCCAGGGGCAGTCTGGGGCCAACGTCCTGACTTTC. Translating gives CASSQDPQGQSGANVLTF.